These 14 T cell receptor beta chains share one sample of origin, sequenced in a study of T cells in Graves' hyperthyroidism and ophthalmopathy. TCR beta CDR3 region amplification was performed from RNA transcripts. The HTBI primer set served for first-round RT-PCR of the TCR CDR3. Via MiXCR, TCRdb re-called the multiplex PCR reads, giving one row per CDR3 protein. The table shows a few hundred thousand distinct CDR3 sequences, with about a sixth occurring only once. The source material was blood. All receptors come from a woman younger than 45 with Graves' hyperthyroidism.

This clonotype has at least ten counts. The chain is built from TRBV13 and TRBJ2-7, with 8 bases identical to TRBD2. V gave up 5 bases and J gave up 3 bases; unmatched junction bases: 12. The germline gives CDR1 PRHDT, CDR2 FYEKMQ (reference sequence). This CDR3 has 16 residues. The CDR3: CASSARTSRQLYEQYF. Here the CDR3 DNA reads TGTGCCAGCAGCGCAAGGACTAGCCGCCAACTCTACGAGCAGTACTTC.

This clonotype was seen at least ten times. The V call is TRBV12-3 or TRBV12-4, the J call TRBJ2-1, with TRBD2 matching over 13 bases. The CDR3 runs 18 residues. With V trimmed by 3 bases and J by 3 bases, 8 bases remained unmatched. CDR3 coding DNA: TGTGCCAGCAGTTTGGTACTAGCGGGAGGGCCTTTCTACAATGAGCAGTTCTTC. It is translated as CASSLVLAGGPFYNEQFF.

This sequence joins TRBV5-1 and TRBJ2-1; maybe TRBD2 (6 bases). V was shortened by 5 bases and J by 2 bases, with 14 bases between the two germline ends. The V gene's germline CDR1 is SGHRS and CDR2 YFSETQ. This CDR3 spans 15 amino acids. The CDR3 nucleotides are TGCGCCAGCAGACCCCCGGAGGGCCCCTACAATGAGCAGTTCTTC. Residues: CASRPPEGPYNEQFF. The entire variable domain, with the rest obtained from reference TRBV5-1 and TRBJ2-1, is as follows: KAGVTQTPRYLIKTRGQQVTLSCSPISGHRSVSWYQQTPGQGLQFLFEYFSETQRNKGNFPGRFSGRQFSNSRSEMNVSTLELGDSALYLCASRPPEGPYNEQFFGPGTRLTVL.

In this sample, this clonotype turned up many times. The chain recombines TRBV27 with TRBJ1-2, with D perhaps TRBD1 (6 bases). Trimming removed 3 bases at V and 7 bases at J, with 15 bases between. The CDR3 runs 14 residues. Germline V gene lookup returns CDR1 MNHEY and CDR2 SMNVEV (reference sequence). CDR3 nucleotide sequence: TGTGCCAGCAGTTTGGGGGCCGGTATCGCTGGCTACACCTTC. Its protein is CASSLGAGIAGYTF.

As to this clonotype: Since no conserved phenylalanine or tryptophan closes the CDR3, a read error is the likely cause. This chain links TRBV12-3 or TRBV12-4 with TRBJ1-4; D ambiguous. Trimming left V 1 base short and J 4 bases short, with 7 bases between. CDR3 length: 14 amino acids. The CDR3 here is CASSLDGNNEKLFC. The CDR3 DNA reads TGTGCCAGCAGTTTAGACGGAAATAATGAAAAACTGTTTTGT.

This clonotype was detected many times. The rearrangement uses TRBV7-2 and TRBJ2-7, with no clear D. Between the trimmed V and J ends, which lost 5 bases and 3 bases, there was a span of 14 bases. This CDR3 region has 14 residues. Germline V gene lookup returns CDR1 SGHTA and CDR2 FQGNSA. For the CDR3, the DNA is TGTGCCAGCAGCGCTGGCAGCATATTCTACGAGCAGTACTTC. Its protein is CASSAGSIFYEQYF.

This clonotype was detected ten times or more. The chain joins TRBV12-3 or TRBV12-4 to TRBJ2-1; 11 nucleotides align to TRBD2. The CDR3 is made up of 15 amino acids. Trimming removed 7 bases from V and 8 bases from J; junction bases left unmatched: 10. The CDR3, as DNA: TGTGCCAGCAACCACCTAGCGGGAGGAGTCTATGAGCAGTTCTTC. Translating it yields CASNHLAGGVYEQFF.

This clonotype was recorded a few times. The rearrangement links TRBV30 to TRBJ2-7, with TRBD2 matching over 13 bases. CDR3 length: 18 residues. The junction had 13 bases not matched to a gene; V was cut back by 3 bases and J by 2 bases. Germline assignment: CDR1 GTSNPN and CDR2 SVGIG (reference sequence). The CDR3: CAWSQGLAGVTSAYEQYF. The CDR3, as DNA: TGTGCCTGGAGCCAAGGACTAGCGGGAGTCACTAGCGCCTACGAGCAGTACTTC.

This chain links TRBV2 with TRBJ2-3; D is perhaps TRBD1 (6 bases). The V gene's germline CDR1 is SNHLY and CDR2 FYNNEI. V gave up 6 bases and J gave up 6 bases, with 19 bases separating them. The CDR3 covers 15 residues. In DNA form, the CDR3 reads TGTGCCAGCAGACTTACTTTGGGGGCCGGGGATACGCAGTATTTT. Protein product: CASRLTLGAGDTQYF.

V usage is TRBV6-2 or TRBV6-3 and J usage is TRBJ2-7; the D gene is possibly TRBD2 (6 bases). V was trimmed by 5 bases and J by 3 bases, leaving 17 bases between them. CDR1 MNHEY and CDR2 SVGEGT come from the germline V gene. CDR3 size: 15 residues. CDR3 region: CASSRLAGFGYEQYF. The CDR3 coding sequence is TGTGCCAGCAGTCGTCTGGCGGGATTTGGCTACGAGCAGTACTTC.

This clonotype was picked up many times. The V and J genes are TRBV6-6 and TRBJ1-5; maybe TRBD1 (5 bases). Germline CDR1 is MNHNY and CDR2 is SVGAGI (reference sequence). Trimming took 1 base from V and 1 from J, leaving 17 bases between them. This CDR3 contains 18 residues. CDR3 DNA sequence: TGTGCCAGCAGTTACTTAAGCCAGGGTGCTTTCAGCAATCAGCCCCAGCATTTT. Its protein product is CASSYLSQGAFSNQPQHF.

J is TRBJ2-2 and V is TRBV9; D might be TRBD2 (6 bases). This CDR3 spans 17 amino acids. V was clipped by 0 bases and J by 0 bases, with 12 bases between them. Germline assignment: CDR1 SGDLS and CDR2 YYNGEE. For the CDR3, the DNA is TGTGCCAGCAGCGTAGGATTAGCGGTACCGAACACCGGGGAGCTGTTTTTT. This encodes CASSVGLAVPNTGELFF. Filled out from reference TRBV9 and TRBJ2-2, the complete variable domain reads DSGVTQTPKHLITATGQRVTLRCSPRSGDLSVYWYQQSLDQGLQFLIQYYNGEERAKGNILERFSAQQFPDLHSELNLSSLELGDSALYFCASSVGLAVPNTGELFFGEGSRLTVL.

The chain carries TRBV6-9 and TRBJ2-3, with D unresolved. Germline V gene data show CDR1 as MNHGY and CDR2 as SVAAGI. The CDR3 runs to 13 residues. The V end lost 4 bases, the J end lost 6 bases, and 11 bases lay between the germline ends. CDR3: CASSFYRSDTQYF. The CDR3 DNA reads TGTGCCAGCAGTTTTTACCGGTCGGATACGCAGTATTTT.

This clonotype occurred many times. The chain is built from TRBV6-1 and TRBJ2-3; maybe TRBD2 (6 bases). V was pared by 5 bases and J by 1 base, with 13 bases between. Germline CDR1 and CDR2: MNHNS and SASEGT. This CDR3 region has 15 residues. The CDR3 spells CASSLGWGGTDTQYF. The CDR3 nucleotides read TGTGCCAGCAGTTTAGGGTGGGGGGGCACAGATACGCAGTATTTT.